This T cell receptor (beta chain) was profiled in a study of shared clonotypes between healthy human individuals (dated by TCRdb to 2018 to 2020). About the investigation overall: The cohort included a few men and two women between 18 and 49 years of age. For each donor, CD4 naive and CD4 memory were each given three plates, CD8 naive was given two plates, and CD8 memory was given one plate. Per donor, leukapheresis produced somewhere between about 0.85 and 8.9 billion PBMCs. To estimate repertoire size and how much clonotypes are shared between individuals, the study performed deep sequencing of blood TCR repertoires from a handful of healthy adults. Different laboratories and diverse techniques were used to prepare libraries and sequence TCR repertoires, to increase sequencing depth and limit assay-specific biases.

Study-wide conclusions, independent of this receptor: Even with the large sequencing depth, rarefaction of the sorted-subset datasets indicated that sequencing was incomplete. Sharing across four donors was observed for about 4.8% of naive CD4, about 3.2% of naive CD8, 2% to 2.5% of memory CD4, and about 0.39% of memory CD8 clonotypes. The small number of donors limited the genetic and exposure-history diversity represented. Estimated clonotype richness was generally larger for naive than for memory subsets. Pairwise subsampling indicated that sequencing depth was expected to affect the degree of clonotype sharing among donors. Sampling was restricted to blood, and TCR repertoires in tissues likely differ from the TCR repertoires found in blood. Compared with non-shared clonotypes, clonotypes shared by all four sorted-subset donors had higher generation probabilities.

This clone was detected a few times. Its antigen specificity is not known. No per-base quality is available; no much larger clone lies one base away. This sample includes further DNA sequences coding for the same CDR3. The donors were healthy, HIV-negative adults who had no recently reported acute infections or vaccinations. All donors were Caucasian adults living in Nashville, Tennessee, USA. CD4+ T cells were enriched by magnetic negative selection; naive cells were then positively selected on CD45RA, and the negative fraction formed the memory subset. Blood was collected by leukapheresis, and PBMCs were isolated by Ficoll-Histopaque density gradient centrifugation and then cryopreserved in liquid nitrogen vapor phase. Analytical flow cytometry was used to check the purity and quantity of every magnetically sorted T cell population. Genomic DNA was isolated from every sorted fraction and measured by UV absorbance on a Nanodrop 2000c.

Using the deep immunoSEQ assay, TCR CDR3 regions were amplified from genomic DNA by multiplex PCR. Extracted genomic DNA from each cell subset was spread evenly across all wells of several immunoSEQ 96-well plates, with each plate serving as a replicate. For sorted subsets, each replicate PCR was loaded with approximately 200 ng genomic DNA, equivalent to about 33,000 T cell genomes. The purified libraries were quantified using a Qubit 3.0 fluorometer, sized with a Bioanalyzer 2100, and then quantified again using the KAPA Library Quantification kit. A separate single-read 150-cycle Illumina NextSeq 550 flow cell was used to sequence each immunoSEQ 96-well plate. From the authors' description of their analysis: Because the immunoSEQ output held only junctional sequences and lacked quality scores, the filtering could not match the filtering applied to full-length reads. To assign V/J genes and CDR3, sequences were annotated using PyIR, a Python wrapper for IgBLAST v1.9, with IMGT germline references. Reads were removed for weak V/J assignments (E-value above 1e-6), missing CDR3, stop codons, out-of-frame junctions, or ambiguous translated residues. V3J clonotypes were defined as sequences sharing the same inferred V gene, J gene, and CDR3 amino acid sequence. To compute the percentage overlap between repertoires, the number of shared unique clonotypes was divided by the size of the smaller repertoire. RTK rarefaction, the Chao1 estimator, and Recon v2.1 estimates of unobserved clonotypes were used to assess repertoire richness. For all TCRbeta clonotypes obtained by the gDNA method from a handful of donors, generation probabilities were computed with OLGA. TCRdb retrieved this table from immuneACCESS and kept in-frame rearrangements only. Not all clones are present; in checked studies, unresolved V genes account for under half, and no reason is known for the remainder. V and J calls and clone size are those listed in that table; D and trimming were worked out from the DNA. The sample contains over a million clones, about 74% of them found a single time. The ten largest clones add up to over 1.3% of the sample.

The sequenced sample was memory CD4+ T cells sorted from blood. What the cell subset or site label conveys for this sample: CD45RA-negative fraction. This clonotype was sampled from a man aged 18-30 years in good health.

The DNA sequence follows: TGCAGCGTAGGACAGGGCTTAAACACCGGGGAGCTGTTTTTT. This encodes CSVGQGLNTGELFF. Here the chain combines TRBV29-1 and TRBJ2-2, and TRBD1 matches 8 of the central bases. From the cysteine through the phenylalanine, the CDR3 covers 14 amino acids. Just the 42-base CDR3 DNA is kept, in frame starting at base 1. Per the germline V gene, SQVTM is the CDR1 and ANQGSEA is the CDR2. V is pruned by 6 bases and J by 2 bases, leaving 5 bases of the junction without a gene match.